This T cell receptor beta chain was sequenced for a study of CD8 T cells in Susac syndrome. V dropped 6 bases and J dropped 7 bases, with 16 bases sitting between them. CDR1 SGHTA and CDR2 FQGNSA come from the germline V gene. The CDR3 is made up of 14 amino acids. Sequencing of TCR beta was carried out in blood CD8+ and CD4+ T cells. Healthy donors constituted the controls, which were matched for age and sex. TEMRA cells were FACS-enriched, while CD8+ and CD4+ T cells were negatively isolated. Reverse transcription of about 0.45 to 1 ug RNA was carried out with random hexamers. Amplification of TCR beta CDR3 spanned 54 Vbeta and 13 Jbeta via immunoSEQ multiplex PCR. TCRdb fed the immunoSEQ multiplex PCR reads into MiXCR, producing one record per CDR3 protein. The data contain fewer than 80,000 distinct CDR3 sequences, just under 95% of them seen just once; the ten biggest clones take up about 0.25%.

This TCR was sampled from a human donor in good health. Specimen: CD8+ T cells from PBMCs. This chain connects TRBV7-2 to TRBJ2-1; the D gene is possibly TRBD2 (6 bases). CDR3 nucleotides: TGTGCCAGCAGGTTTAGCGGAACCACTAATGAGCAGTTCTTC. It encodes CASRFSGTTNEQFF.